The entry below gives a single TCR beta chain sequence along with its context. Its antigen remains undetermined. No much larger clonotype is one base removed from it; base qualities were not supplied. Each collaborating institution followed its own protocols to collect whole blood in K2EDTA tubes. For TCRbeta analysis, collaborators shipped samples in one of three forms: frozen whole blood, isolated PBMCs, or DNA extracted from either of those sample types. TCRbeta CDR3 regions were amplified from genomic DNA using the immunoSEQ Assay, a bias-controlled multiplex PCR. The original methods were these. Nucleated cell counts per sample were estimated from amplification of reference gene primers within the assay. To quantify the absolute abundance of each unique TCRbeta CDR3 rearrangement, sequence reads were collapsed and filtered. For each sample, productive Simpson clonality was calculated by taking the square root of Simpson's diversity index across productive rearrangements. TCRdb carries this immuneACCESS record with in-frame sequences only. Its versions omit some clonotypes, under half of them owing to an unresolved V gene in the studies checked, with the rest unexplained. V and J calls and clone size are those listed in that table; D and trimming were worked out from the DNA. This sample is represented by about 150,000 clones; around 83% of them were singletons. 2.6% of the sample is in the top ten clones.

The sample comes from a study of blood T cell repertoires in COVID-19 (TCRdb year 2020). Regarding the research as a whole: Samples covering the acute and convalescent phases of COVID-19 were provided by collaborators in the United States, Italy and Spain. The material from the prospective study consisted of cDNA or gDNA derived from T cells, B-cell-depleted T cells, or PBMCs. The repertoires were released in a freely available public database intended as a resource for research on the immune response to SARS-CoV-2. Subjects who had been exposed to COVID-19, were actively infected with it, or had recovered from it provided the deeply sampled blood TCRbeta repertoires that made up the dataset. HLA class I and class II types, where available, came from metadata supplied by the sample provider rather than from assay-based typing. Sample metadata almost always included a de-identified subject ID, COVID-19 status, age in years and sex. Samples came from the ongoing ImmuneRACE study (first 160 participants) plus 1,254 subjects from 6 global collaborators. General study outcomes and caveats: The amount of clinical and demographic metadata varied by source and participant and was provided uncurated.

Deletion took 1 base off V and 2 bases off J, with a span of 10 bases between the germline ends. As encoded in the germline V gene, CDR1 is LGHNA while CDR2 is YNFKEQ. Inclusive of the bounding cysteine and phenylalanine, the CDR3 is 15 residues long. Only the CDR3 portion is preserved as DNA: 45 bases, with reading frame beginning at the first base. The sequenced sample was peripheral blood. The chain couples TRBV4-2 to TRBJ2-3; a tentative D call is TRBD2 (7 bases match). The TCR comes from a human donor with acute or convalescent COVID-19. The donor label of this sample is uncertain. In nucleotide form, the sequence is TGTGCCAGCAGCCAAGGGGGGGGCCACACAGATACGCAGTATTTT. It encodes CASSQGGGHTDTQYF.